The 13 T cell receptor beta chains below all came from one sample that was sequenced in a study of blood T cell repertoires in COVID-19. Assay: immunoSEQ multiplex PCR; the TCRdb copy retains only in-frame clones and omits some. The data contain just over 350,000 clones, approximately 84% of them singletons. Sequencing was carried out using PBMCs or T cells enriched from blood (not recorded which). All receptors derive from a woman aged 30 to 39 who had recovered from COVID-19.

This clone was observed a single time. V usage is TRBV29-1 and J usage is TRBJ2-7; maybe TRBD1 (6 bases). The V end was cut by 0 bases, the J end by 2 bases, with 20 bases between. The germline V gene encodes CDR1 SQVTM and CDR2 ANQGSEA. This CDR3 is built from 17 residues. Written as DNA, the CDR3 is TGCAGCGTTGAAGAGACCACGGGACACCTTAAACCCTACGAGCAGTACTTC. Translating gives CSVEETTGHLKPYEQYF.

The rearrangement links TRBV11-1 to TRBJ2-7, with unresolved D. CDR3 length: 11 amino acids. V lost 3 bases and J 6 bases, leaving 6 bases between the germline ends. The germline CDR1 and CDR2 sequences are SGHAT and FQDESV (reference sequence). The CDR3 here is CASSFGGEQYF. The CDR3 region has the DNA TGTGCCAGCAGCTTCGGTGGCGAGCAGTACTTC. The full variable domain, completed using reference TRBV11-1 and TRBJ2-7, is EAEVAQSPRYKITEKSQAVAFWCDPISGHATLYWYRQILGQGPELLVQFQDESVVDDSQLPKDRFSAERLKGVDSTLKIQPAELGDSAMYLCASSFGGEQYFGPGTRLTVT.

V gene TRBV9 combines with J gene TRBJ1-6, with TRBD1 matching over 7 bases. From germline, CDR1 is SGDLS and CDR2 YYNGEE. The CDR3 is 15 residues long. The V segment lost 0 bases and the J segment 5 bases; nucleotides outside the gene matches: 2. CDR3 residues: CASSVEGQNNSPLHF. Written as DNA, the CDR3 is TGTGCCAGCAGCGTAGAGGGACAGAATAATTCACCCCTCCACTTT.

The chain carries TRBV5-1 and TRBJ1-2; the D gene is possibly TRBD1 (5 bases). This CDR3 comprises 15 residues. Trimming took off 7 bases at V and 4 bases at J, with 20 bases between the two ends. Per the germline V gene, CDR1 is SGHRS and CDR2 is YFSETQ. The CDR3 protein is CASEPQPDTFYGYTF. In DNA, the CDR3 is TGCGCCAGCGAACCCCAACCGGACACCTTCTATGGCTACACCTTC.

The chain uses TRBV4-2 and TRBJ2-2; perhaps TRBD1 as D (6 bases). Germline V CDR1 and CDR2: LGHNA, YNFKEQ. The CDR3 extends over 15 amino acids. Trimming left V 6 bases short and J 2 bases short, with 13 bases between. The CDR3 loop is CASSPADSNTGELFF. CDR3 sequence (DNA): TGTGCCAGCAGTCCAGCGGACAGTAACACCGGGGAGCTGTTTTTT.

This sequence joins TRBV7-8 and TRBJ1-1, with D maybe TRBD1 (5 bases). Germline assignment: CDR1 SGHVS and CDR2 FQNEAQ. The CDR3 loop spans 14 amino acids. V lost 4 bases and J lost 3, with 12 bases in between. The CDR3 loop reads CASSYSGGYTEAFF. As DNA, the CDR3 is TGTGCCAGCAGCTATTCTGGGGGGTACACTGAAGCTTTCTTT.

The chain links TRBV7-9 to TRBJ2-5; 11 bases line up with TRBD1. The CDR3 has 13 residues. The germline CDR1 and CDR2 sequences are SEHNR and FQNEAQ (reference sequence). The V and J ends lost 5 bases and 13 bases, in that order; junction bases with no gene match: 9. The CDR3 reads CASSLTTGTGGYF. The CDR3 DNA sequence: TGTGCCAGCAGCCTAACAACCGGGACAGGGGGGTACTTC.

The CDR3 DNA sequence: TGTGCCAGCCAACGACAGACTAATGAAAAACTGTTTTTT. It is translated as CASQRQTNEKLFF. V is TRBV6-5 and J is TRBJ1-4; D might be TRBD1 (5 bases). The CDR3 length is 13 residues. Germline lookup yields CDR1 MNHEY and CDR2 SVGAGI. V was cut by 8 bases and J by 2 bases, with 9 bases left in between.

V and J are TRBV15 and TRBJ1-2; D perhaps matches TRBD1 (6 bases). Trimming removed 5 bases at V and 4 bases at J, with 14 bases between. The CDR3 extends over 14 amino acids. Germline CDR1 is LNHNV and CDR2 is YYDKDF (reference sequence). Written as DNA, the CDR3 is TGTGCCACCAGCCTAGGCCGGGGGGCCTATGGCTACACCTTC. Translation: CATSLGRGAYGYTF.

CDR3 amino acids: CATVGEDYAGERNEQFF. Written as DNA, the CDR3 is TGTGCCACCGTAGGGGAGGATTACGCGGGAGAACGGAATGAGCAGTTCTTC. V usage is TRBV15 and J usage is TRBJ2-1, with 7 bases fitting TRBD2. The length of the CDR3 is 17 residues. V trimming: 8 bases; J trimming: 7 bases; junction bases outside the gene matches: 20. CDR1 and CDR2 (germline): LNHNV, YYDKDF (reference sequence).

V and J are TRBV30 and TRBJ1-1; D is perhaps TRBD1 (5 bases). V was clipped by 0 bases and J by 1 base, with 12 bases between them. CDR3 length: 15 amino acids. Per the germline V gene, CDR1 is GTSNPN and CDR2 is SVGIG (reference sequence). The CDR3 protein is CAWSVGGRKNTEAFF. The CDR3 DNA reads as TGTGCCTGGAGTGTCGGGGGACGGAAGAACACTGAAGCTTTCTTT.

The rearrangement uses TRBV7-8 and TRBJ1-5; maybe TRBD1 (5 bases). The germline CDR1 and CDR2 sequences are SGHVS and FQNEAQ. With 1 base removed from V and 1 base from J, the gap between germline ends came to 11 bases. CDR3 length: 16 amino acids. CDR3 sequence reads: CASSLVGGLSNQPQHF. CDR3 in DNA: TGTGCCAGCAGCTTAGTGGGGGGGTTAAGCAATCAGCCCCAGCATTTT.

V is TRBV7-9 and J is TRBJ1-5; 10 nucleotides agree with TRBD1. Unmatched junction bases numbered 3, after V lost 5 bases and J lost 5 bases. This CDR3 has 14 amino acids. CDR1 and CDR2 (germline): SEHNR, FQNEAQ (reference sequence). This chain's CDR3 is CASSRGTGDQPQHF. The CDR3 DNA follows: TGTGCCAGCAGCCGCGGGACAGGGGATCAGCCCCAGCATTTT.